The entry below describes one T cell receptor beta chain. What it binds is unknown. The source of the sample is a study of cytomegalovirus exposure and HLA in healthy donors. Per germline, CDR1 GTSNPN and CDR2 SVGIG (reference sequence). The length of the CDR3 is 11 residues. V shed 3 bases and J shed 8 bases, with 8 bases lying between them. PCR primers comprised 60 Vbeta and 13 Jbeta primers. Produced via immunoSEQ multiplex PCR; TCRdb's table is partial and in-frame only. Among approximately 71,000 clones listed, more than 70% were seen once. Regarding the study as a whole: In the analysis, some V segments, TRBV6-2 and TRBV6-3 included, were excluded as indistinguishable.

This receptor was obtained from a woman between 40 and 50 years old in good health and CMV-seropositive. Sequencing was done on a sample of PBMCs. The chain is built from TRBV30 and TRBJ1-3, with a possible D match to TRBD1 (6 bases). CDR3 nucleotide sequence: TGTGCCTGGAGAACAGGGCACACCATATATTTT. Protein sequence: CAWRTGHTIYF.